This TCR beta chain was found in a study of human T cells and chemical hapten exposure. Study details: Among samples, TCR yields varied mainly because of small differences in pooled library volume.

Concerning this clonotype: A much more abundant neighbour one base away suggests this may be a read error.

This CDR3 has 11 residues. From germline, CDR1 is SQVTM and CDR2 ANQGSEA. TCRdb reprocessed the RACE reads via MiXCR and lists one record per CDR3 protein. The repertoire holds over 45,000 distinct CDR3 sequences, with 7% to 10% as singletons. Time point described: patch test 1, 2 weeks after DPC sensitization. Sample treatment: therapeutic diphenylcyclopropenone sensitization with weekly scalp DPC. Donors were 18 to 70-year-old alopecia patients suitable for DPC. The sequences come from whole blood, collected in connection with sensitization to the hapten diphenylcyclopropenone (DPC). The V gene is TRBV29-1, the J gene TRBJ1-1; D remains unclear. This clonotype originated in a woman aged 35 to 49 with alopecia areata. Some clones in this sample may be carry-over from other donors' samples. The CDR3 loop reads CSVDRNIEAFF. The CDR3 coding sequence is TGCAGCGTTGACCGGAACATTGAAGCTTTCTTT.